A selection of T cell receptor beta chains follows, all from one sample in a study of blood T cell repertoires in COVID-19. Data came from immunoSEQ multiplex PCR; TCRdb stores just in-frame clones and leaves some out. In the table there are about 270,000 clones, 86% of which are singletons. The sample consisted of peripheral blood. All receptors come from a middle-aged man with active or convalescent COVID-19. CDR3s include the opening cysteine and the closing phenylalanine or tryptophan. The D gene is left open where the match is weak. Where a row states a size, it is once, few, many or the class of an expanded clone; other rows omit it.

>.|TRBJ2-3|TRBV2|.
TGTGCCAGCAGTGAATGGTCGGAGGATACGCAGTATTTT
CASSEWSEDTQYF
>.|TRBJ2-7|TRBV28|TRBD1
TGTGCCAGCAGTTACTCAGACAGGGGCGAGCAGTACTTC
CASSYSDRGEQYF
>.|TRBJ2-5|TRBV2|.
TGTGCCAGCAGTGACTACGCGGCCCAGTACTTC
CASSDYAAQYF
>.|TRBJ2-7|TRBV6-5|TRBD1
TGTGCCAGCCGACAGGGTTCCTACGAGCAGTACTTC
CASRQGSYEQYF
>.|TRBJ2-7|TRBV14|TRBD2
TGTGCCAGCAGCCGAGCGGGAGTGGCACTCCACGAGCAGTACTTC
CASSRAGVALHEQYF
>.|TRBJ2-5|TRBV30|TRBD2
TGTGCCTCCTGGACTAGCGGGCAAGAGACCCAGTACTTC
CASWTSGQETQYF
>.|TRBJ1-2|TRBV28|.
TGTGCCAGCAGCCTAGGGGCAGGGCGCTATGGCTACACCTTC
CASSLGAGRYGYTF
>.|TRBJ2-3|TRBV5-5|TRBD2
TGTGCCAGCAGCTCACTAGCGGGGGGCCCGGGAGATACGCAGTATTTT
CASSSLAGGPGDTQYF
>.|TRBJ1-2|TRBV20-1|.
TGCAGTGCTAGAGATGAGGGTGGCTACACCTTC
CSARDEGGYTF
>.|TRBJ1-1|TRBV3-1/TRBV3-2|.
TGTGCCAGCAGCCATGAGGGAGGGTACACTGAAGCTTTCTTT
CASSHEGGYTEAFF
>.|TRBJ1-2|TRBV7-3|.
TGTGCCAGCAGCTCGGGGGACGGCTACACCTTC
CASSSGDGYTF
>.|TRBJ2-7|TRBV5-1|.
TGCGCCAGCAGCTACTCAGGCTACGAGCAGTACTTC
CASSYSGYEQYF
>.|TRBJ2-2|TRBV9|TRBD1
TGTGCCAGCAGCGTTCTAGATTCCGGGACAGTAAGCGGCGGGGAGCTGTTTTTT
CASSVLDSGTVSGGELFF
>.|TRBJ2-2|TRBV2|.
TGTGCCAGCAGGGGCAGGGTCGCGAACACCGGGGAGCTGTTTTTT
CASRGRVANTGELFF
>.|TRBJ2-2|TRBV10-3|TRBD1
TGTGCCATCAGTGGGACAGGGGCCCTTTTAAACACCGGGGAGCTGTTTTTT
CAISGTGALLNTGELFF
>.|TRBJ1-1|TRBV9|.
TGTGCCAGCAGCGACCCCTCCGGAGGAGGGAACACTGAAGCTTTCTTT
CASSDPSGGGNTEAFF
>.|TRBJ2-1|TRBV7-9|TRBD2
TGTGCCAGCAGCCGGACTAGCGGAGGAATAAAGGACAATGAGCAGTTCTTC
CASSRTSGGIKDNEQFF
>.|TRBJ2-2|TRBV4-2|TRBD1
TGTGCCAGCAGCCAAGAAGGGGGCCCCCCCGGGGAGCTGTTTTTT
CASSQEGGPPGELFF
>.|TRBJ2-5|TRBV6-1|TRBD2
TGTGCCAGCAGTGAAGGATGGCGGGGGGGCCATTCCGCCCGTCCCCAAGAGACCCAGTACTTC
CASSEGWRGGHSARPQETQYF
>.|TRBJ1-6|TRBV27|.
TGTGCCAGCGGCTTGGGGGGACTCTTGACGGGAAATTCACCCCTCCACTTT
CASGLGGLLTGNSPLHF
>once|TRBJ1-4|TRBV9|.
TGTGCCAGCAGCCACTCCAGGGTGGGCGAAAAACTGTTTTTT
CASSHSRVGEKLFF
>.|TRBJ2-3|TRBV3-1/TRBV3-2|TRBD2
TGTGCCAGCAGCCAAGAGGGGCCGAGCGGGGGGGCCATCTTTCACACAGATACGCAGTATTTT
CASSQEGPSGGAIFHTDTQYF
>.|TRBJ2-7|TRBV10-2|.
TGCGCCAGCAGGAGGGATCTTAGTTCCTACGAGCAGTACTTC
CASRRDLSSYEQYF
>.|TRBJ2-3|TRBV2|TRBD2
TGTGCCAGCAGTGGGACTAGCGGGAGAGATACGCAGTATTTT
CASSGTSGRDTQYF
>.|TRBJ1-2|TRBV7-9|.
TGTGCCAGCAGCTTATTCCCCCTCGAGGCAGACAGAGGCTACACCTTC
CASSLFPLEADRGYTF
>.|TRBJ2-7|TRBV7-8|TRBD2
TGTGCCAGCAGCCGTAGCGGGGGGCCCTACGAGCAGTACTTC
CASSRSGGPYEQYF
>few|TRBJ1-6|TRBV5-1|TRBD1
TGCGCCAGCCAAACCGGGACAGGGGCATCGAATTCACCCCTCCACTTT
CASQTGTGASNSPLHF
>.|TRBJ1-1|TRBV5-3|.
TGTGCCAGAAGCCCTAGGAGGACAGTCATGAACACTGAAGCTTTCTTT
CARSPRRTVMNTEAFF
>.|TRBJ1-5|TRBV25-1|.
TGTGCCAGCAGTGAAAGGGCAGGGCAGGATCAGCCCCAGCATTTT
CASSERAGQDQPQHF
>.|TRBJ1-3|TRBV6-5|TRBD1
TGTGCCAGCAGCGCGCGGGACAGGGCCGGCACCATATATTTT
CASSARDRAGTIYF
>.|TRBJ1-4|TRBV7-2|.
TGTGCCAGCAGCTCCCGGGCGGGGGACGAAAAACTGTTTTTT
CASSSRAGDEKLFF
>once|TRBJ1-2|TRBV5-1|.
TGCGCCAGCAGCTTGGACGGGAGGCGCAATGGCTACACCTTC
CASSLDGRRNGYTF
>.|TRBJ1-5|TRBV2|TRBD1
TGTGCCAGCAGTACGTCCGGGACAGGGGGCTCTGTAGGCAATCAGCCCCAGCATTTT
CASSTSGTGGSVGNQPQHF
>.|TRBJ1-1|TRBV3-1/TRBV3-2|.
TGTGCCAGCAGCCATCTCACAGAAGGATCGAAAGCTTTCTTT
CASSHLTEGSKAFF
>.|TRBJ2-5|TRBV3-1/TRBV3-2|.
TGTGCCAGCAGCCAAAACGAGAGGGAGACCCAGTACTTC
CASSQNERETQYF
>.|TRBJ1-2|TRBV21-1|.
TGTGCCAGCAGCAATTCAAACTATGGCTACACCTTC
CASSNSNYGYTF
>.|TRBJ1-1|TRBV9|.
TGTGCCAGCAGCGTAGCCGGCGGCTCGAACACTGAAGCTTTCTTT
CASSVAGGSNTEAFF
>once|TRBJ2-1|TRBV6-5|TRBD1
TGTGCCAGCAGCCGCGGAGGGGACAGGAGCAATGAGCAGTTCTTC
CASSRGGDRSNEQFF
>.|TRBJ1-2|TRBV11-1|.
TGTGCCAGCAGACCTCGCGGGATTAACTATGGCTACACCTTC
CASRPRGINYGYTF
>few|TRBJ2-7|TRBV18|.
TGTGCCAGCTCACCCGGTTCTGCTGACGAGCAGTACTTC
CASSPGSADEQYF
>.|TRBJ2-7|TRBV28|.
TGTGCCAGCAGGGCAGGGTCCTACGAGCAGTACTTC
CASRAGSYEQYF
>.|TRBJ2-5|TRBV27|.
TGTGCCAGCAGTTATTCGGCAGGAAGGACCCAGTACTTC
CASSYSAGRTQYF
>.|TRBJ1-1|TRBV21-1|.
TGTGCCAGCAGCAATCTAATGGGCAGGGGGCACGCTGAAGCTTTCTTT
CASSNLMGRGHAEAFF
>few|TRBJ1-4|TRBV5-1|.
TGCGCCAGCAGCTCAGGGACAACTAATGAAAAACTGTTTTTT
CASSSGTTNEKLFF
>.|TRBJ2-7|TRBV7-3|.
TGTGCCAGCAGCTTATCGTCAGGGCACGAGCAGTACTTC
CASSLSSGHEQYF
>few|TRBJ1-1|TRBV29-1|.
TGCAGCGTAGTGACAGAGACGAACACTGAAGCTTTCTTT
CSVVTETNTEAFF
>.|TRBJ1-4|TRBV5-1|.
TGCGCCAGCAGCTTGGGGCGGGCAACTAATGAAAAACTGTTTTTT
CASSLGRATNEKLFF
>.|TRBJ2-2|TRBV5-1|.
TGCGCCAGCAGCTTTTCAGACAGTGCTAACACCGGGGAGCTGTTTTTT
CASSFSDSANTGELFF
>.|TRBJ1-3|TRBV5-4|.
TGTGCCAGCAGCTTTAGGGGAATCTCTGGAAACACCATATATTTT
CASSFRGISGNTIYF
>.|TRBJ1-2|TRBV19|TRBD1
TGTGCCAGTGGAGAACAGGGGCTGGGTGGCTACACCTTC
CASGEQGLGGYTF
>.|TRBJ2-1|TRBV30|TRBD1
TGTGCCTGGAGTGTACCCGGGACAGGGAGGTACAATGAGCAGTTCTTC
CAWSVPGTGRYNEQFF
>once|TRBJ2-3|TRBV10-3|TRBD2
TGTGCCATCAAGTCTAGCGGGAGCTCAGATACGCAGTATTTT
CAIKSSGSSDTQYF
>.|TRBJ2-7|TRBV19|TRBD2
TGTGCCAGCGCCCTCACTAGCGGGAGTAGGGAGCAGTACTTC
CASALTSGSREQYF
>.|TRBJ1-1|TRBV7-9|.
TGTGCCAGCAGCTTAGATGCAGGGGCGCAGGCTGAAGCTTTCTTT
CASSLDAGAQAEAFF
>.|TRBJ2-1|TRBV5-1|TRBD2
TGCGCCAGCAGCTTATCACCGGGACTAGCGGCCTACAATGAGCAGTTCTTC
CASSLSPGLAAYNEQFF